The 17 T cell receptor beta chains listed next were all sequenced from one sample in a study of T cells in localized non-small cell lung cancer. TCRdb's copy holds only in-frame clones and misses some; the assay was immunoSEQ multiplex PCR. The table has around 34,000 clones, just over 90% seen once. The sample here was peripheral blood, taken before any cancer treatment. These receptors originate from a female donor older than 55 with stage I lung adenocarcinoma.

The chain is built from TRBV11-3 and TRBJ2-5; D gene unclear. CDR1 and CDR2 (germline): SGHNT, YENEEA. The CDR3 covers 12 residues. V lost 0 bases, J lost 8 bases, and 7 bases lay in between. This chain's CDR3 is CASSLDGSTQYF. In DNA, the CDR3 is TGTGCCAGCAGCTTAGATGGAAGCACCCAGTACTTC.

In DNA form, the CDR3 reads TGTGCCAGCAGCCCCCCGGCAGAAGTAGCTTTCTTT. It translates to CASSPPAEVAFF. The V gene is TRBV14, the J gene TRBJ1-1; D call uncertain. V lost 4 bases and J lost 10, with 13 bases in between. CDR1 SGHDN and CDR2 FVKESK come from the germline V gene. The CDR3 consists of 12 residues.

J is TRBJ2-3 and V is TRBV7-2, with TRBD2 matching over 8 bases. Germline V CDR1 and CDR2: SGHTA, FQGNSA. Trimming removed 2 bases from V and 7 bases from J; junction bases left unmatched: 11. The CDR3 sequence is 16 residues long. The CDR3 coding sequence is TGTGCCAGCAGCTTAATCTACCGGGGGGGCCTTTATACGCAGTATTTT. Residues: CASSLIYRGGLYTQYF.

The chain joins TRBV12-5 to TRBJ2-5; 8 nucleotides line up with TRBD1. This CDR3 region has 16 residues. The V and J ends lost 5 bases and 2 bases, in that order; junction bases with no gene match: 10. Germline CDR1 LGHNT, CDR2 FRNRAP. The CDR3 coding sequence is TGTGCTAGTGGTCCCGGGACAGGCATACATCAAGAGACCCAGTACTTC. This codes for CASGPGTGIHQETQYF.

The genes are TRBV7-3 and TRBJ2-5; D is uncertain. This CDR3 spans 13 amino acids. Germline V CDR1 and CDR2: SGHTA, FQGTGA. Trimming took off 4 bases at V and 2 bases at J, with 8 bases between the two ends. Here the CDR3 reads CASSSDHQETQYF. CDR3 bases: TGTGCCAGCAGCTCAGACCATCAAGAGACCCAGTACTTC.

The rearrangement links TRBV6-1 to TRBJ1-1; no definite D call. Trimming removed 1 base from V and 1 base from J, with 7 bases in between. CDR1 MNHNS and CDR2 SASEGT come from the germline V gene. The CDR3 loop spans 14 amino acids. This CDR3 is CASSEVFQNTEAFF. CDR3 bases: TGTGCCAGCAGTGAAGTTTTTCAGAACACTGAAGCTTTCTTT.

The chain employs TRBV10-1 and TRBJ2-2, with TRBD2 as a possible D gene (5 bases). The germline V gene encodes CDR1 WNHNN and CDR2 SYGVQD (reference sequence). The CDR3 spans 15 residues. Trimming cost V 9 bases and J 4 bases, with 18 bases left between them. CDR3 DNA: TGCGCCAGAGGAGGCCAAAAGAATGGCACCGGGGAGCTGTTTTTT. This encodes CARGGQKNGTGELFF.

This sequence joins TRBV10-2 and TRBJ2-7; 7 bases are shared with TRBD1. CDR1 is WSHSY, CDR2 SAAADI, per germline. The ends lost 3 bases at V and 9 bases at J; junction bases unmatched: 8. The CDR3 runs to 13 residues. The CDR3 reads CASSDPGTAVQYF. Here the CDR3 DNA reads TGCGCCAGCAGTGACCCCGGGACAGCGGTGCAGTACTTC.

The gene calls are TRBV7-2 and TRBJ2-7; D is ambiguous. The J call may be faulty, since TRBJ2-4 better matches the DNA end. Germline V lookup: CDR1 SGHTA, CDR2 FQGNSA. The CDR3 totals 13 residues. CDR3 bases: TGTGCCAGCAGCTTAGCTAGGGCGGACATTCAGTACTTC. Its protein is CASSLARADIQYF.

The CDR3 region is CAISREGSPNQPQHF. The CDR3, as DNA: TGTGCCATCAGCCGAGAGGGCAGCCCCAATCAGCCCCAGCATTTT. The V gene is TRBV10-3, the J gene TRBJ1-5; D gene ambiguous. The CDR3 loop spans 15 amino acids. The germline V gene has CDR1 ENHRY and CDR2 SYGVKD. V was pared by 6 bases and J by 3 bases, with 15 bases between.

The CDR3 loop reads CASSYSDRPYEQYF. CDR3 DNA sequence: TGTGCCAGCAGTTACTCGGACAGGCCCTACGAGCAGTACTTC. The J gene is TRBJ2-7, the V gene TRBV6-5; the match to TRBD1 covers 7 bases. The J segment lost 2 bases and the V segment lost 0 bases, leaving 1 base of the junction unmatched. Germline CDR1 MNHEY, CDR2 SVGAGI. This CDR3 region has 14 residues.

The CDR3 reads CASSRDRSSGNTIYF. CDR3 DNA sequence: TGTGCCAGCTCACGTGACAGGAGCTCTGGAAACACCATATATTTT. V gene TRBV18 combines with J gene TRBJ1-3; D is perhaps TRBD1 (6 bases). Looked up from germline, CDR1 is KGHSH and CDR2 is LQKENI. V was cut by 4 bases and J by 0 bases, with 10 bases left in between. The CDR3 sequence is 15 residues long. The full variable domain, rest sourced from reference TRBV18 and TRBJ1-3, is NAGVMQNPRHLVRRRGQEARLRCSPMKGHSHVYWYRQLPEEGLKFMVYLQKENIIDESGMPKERFSAEFPKEGPSILRIQQVVRGDSAAYFCASSRDRSSGNTIYFGEGSWLTVV.

This chain uses TRBV19 with TRBJ1-5; the D is unclear. The germline V and J ends were trimmed by 10 bases and 0 bases, with 10 bases remaining between them. Per germline, CDR1 LNHDA and CDR2 SQIVND (reference sequence). There are 13 residues in the CDR3. In DNA, the CDR3 is TGTGCCACCCAGACGGATAGCAATCAGCCCCAGCATTTT. Its translation: CATQTDSNQPQHF.

CDR3 sequence reads: CASSPVRDERNQPQHF. CDR3 nucleotide sequence: TGTGCCAGCAGTCCCGTACGGGACGAGCGCAATCAGCCCCAGCATTTT. The chain recombines TRBV28 with TRBJ1-5, with a tentative D call TRBD1 (5 bases). This CDR3 is 16 amino acids long. Germline CDR1 is MDHEN and CDR2 is SYDVKM. The V and J ends lost 5 bases and 2 bases respectively, with 16 bases between them.

The chain uses TRBV5-6 and TRBJ2-6; no clear D. V gave up 4 bases and J gave up 4 bases, with 12 bases separating them. This CDR3 comprises 15 residues. CDR1 is SGHDT, CDR2 YYEEEE, per germline. Here the CDR3 DNA reads TGTGCCAGCAGCCCCGGAATAAAAGGGGCCAACGTCCTGACTTTC. Translated: CASSPGIKGANVLTF.

The chain uses TRBV29-1 and TRBJ2-4; maybe TRBD1 (6 bases). Trimming removed 7 bases at V and 6 bases at J, with 19 bases between. Per germline, CDR1 SQVTM and CDR2 ANQGSEA. The CDR3 is 14 residues long. In nucleotides, the CDR3 is TGCAGCGATGGACAGAGGCCCGACGGAAACATTCAGTACTTC. Translation: CSDGQRPDGNIQYF.

The chain uses TRBV10-3 and TRBJ2-3; D unclear. In germline, CDR1 is ENHRY, CDR2 SYGVKD. The V end lost 6 bases, the J end lost 0 bases, and 13 bases lay between the germline ends. The CDR3 sequence is 15 residues long. In DNA form, the CDR3 reads TGTGCCATCAGCCCGGCCGGGTATAGCACAGATACGCAGTATTTT. This codes for CAISPAGYSTDTQYF.